Below are 31 T cell receptor beta chains sequenced from a single sample in a study of T cell responses to AZD1222 COVID-19 vaccine. Using immunoSEQ multiplex PCR, the repertoire was profiled, and TCRdb retains in-frame clones only, with some absent. Among about 170,000 clones listed, 90% were seen once. Sample: peripheral blood, taken on day 0 of AZD1222 vaccination. These receptors were taken from an adult in good health.

The CDR3 nucleotides are TGTGCCAGCAGCGTAGAAGCTTTCTTT. This sequence encodes CASSVEAFF. The chain couples TRBV7-9 to TRBJ1-1; D is unclear. This CDR3 region has 9 residues. The V end was cut by 5 bases, the J end by 8 bases, with 3 bases between. Germline CDR1 SEHNR, CDR2 FQNEAQ (reference sequence).

The chain employs TRBV27 and TRBJ1-1; the D gene is possibly TRBD1 (5 bases). The V end was cut by 8 bases, the J end by 4 bases, with 14 bases between. The germline V gene has CDR1 MNHEY and CDR2 SMNVEV (reference sequence). CDR3 length equals 13 residues. In DNA, the CDR3 is TGTGCCAGCTCGGGACGCCCGGCCACTGAAGCTTTCTTT. Encoded protein: CASSGRPATEAFF.

The genes are TRBV10-3 and TRBJ2-3, with 11 nucleotides matching TRBD2. Trimming removed 3 bases from V and 5 bases from J; junction bases left unmatched: 13. Germline V gene sequence: CDR1 ENHRY, CDR2 SYGVKD. The CDR3 has 18 residues. The CDR3 DNA is TGTGCCATCAGTGATCCACTGTCGTCTAGCGGGGGGCAAGATACGCAGTATTTT. Protein product: CAISDPLSSSGGQDTQYF.

The chain employs TRBV6-5 and TRBJ1-1, with D maybe TRBD1 (5 bases). Germline loops: CDR1 MNHEY, CDR2 SVGAGI. The CDR3 contains 11 residues. V lost 0 bases, J lost 11 bases, and 7 bases lay in between. The CDR3 region is CASSYSGGAFF. DNA of the CDR3: TGTGCCAGCAGTTACTCCGGGGGGGCTTTCTTT.

The V and J genes are TRBV7-9 and TRBJ2-7; weak D call: TRBD1 (6 bases). The CDR3 extends over 14 amino acids. Trimming took off 5 bases at V and 1 base at J, with 12 bases between the two ends. Germline assignment: CDR1 SEHNR and CDR2 FQNEAQ (reference sequence). The CDR3 region is CASSLGRGSYEQYF. CDR3 coding DNA: TGTGCCAGCAGCCTAGGCAGGGGATCCTACGAGCAGTACTTC.

The gene calls are TRBV5-1 and TRBJ2-4, with a possible D match to TRBD2 (6 bases). The V end lost 4 bases, the J end lost 0 bases, and 23 bases lay between the germline ends. CDR3 length equals 19 residues. Germline values: CDR1 SGHRS, CDR2 YFSETQ. The CDR3 sequence is CASSKEGDSKGLAKNIQYF. CDR3 DNA sequence: TGCGCCAGCAGCAAGGAAGGGGACTCGAAGGGGCTAGCCAAAAACATTCAGTACTTC.

V gene TRBV27 combines with J gene TRBJ1-1, with 7 bases identical to TRBD1. The CDR3 spans 13 residues. The ends lost 2 bases at V and 4 bases at J; junction bases unmatched: 1. The germline V gene has CDR1 MNHEY and CDR2 SMNVEV (reference sequence). The CDR3 loop reads CASSLDRVTEAFF. DNA of the CDR3: TGTGCCAGCAGTTTAGACAGGGTCACTGAAGCTTTCTTT.

This chain connects TRBV6-2 or TRBV6-3 to TRBJ1-2; D is possibly TRBD1 (6 bases). From germline, CDR1 is MNHEY and CDR2 SVGEGT. The CDR3 is 15 amino acids. The V end lost 5 bases, the J end lost 6 bases, and 19 bases lay between the germline ends. CDR3 sequence: CASSRPADSAHGYTF. CDR3 bases: TGTGCCAGCAGTCGACCCGCGGACAGCGCCCATGGCTACACCTTC.

This chain joins TRBV7-9 and TRBJ2-2, with D uncertain. Germline values: CDR1 SEHNR, CDR2 FQNEAQ (reference sequence). This CDR3 is built from 16 residues. The V end was cut by 4 bases, the J end by 7 bases, with 19 bases between. This CDR3 is CASSSGRTTGGGELFF. In DNA, the CDR3 is TGTGCCAGCAGCTCGGGTAGGACGACGGGTGGCGGGGAGCTGTTTTTT.

The chain recombines TRBV5-1 with TRBJ2-7; D call uncertain. The CDR3 contains 13 residues. Trimming left V 0 bases short and J 4 bases short, with 8 bases between. Germline V gene sequence: CDR1 SGHRS, CDR2 YFSETQ. CDR3 sequence: CASSLEGEYEQYF. CDR3 DNA sequence: TGCGCCAGCAGCTTGGAAGGCGAATACGAGCAGTACTTC.

The chain is built from TRBV7-8 and TRBJ2-7; no definite D call. This CDR3 is 11 amino acids long. In germline, CDR1 is SGHVS, CDR2 FQNEAQ. The V and J ends lost 5 bases and 0 bases respectively, with 2 bases between them. CDR3 sequence (DNA): TGTGCCAGCAGCCTCTCCTACGAGCAGTACTTC. It codes for CASSLSYEQYF.

The V call is TRBV12-3 or TRBV12-4, the J call TRBJ2-3; D gene ambiguous. CDR3 length: 12 amino acids. Trimming removed 4 bases from V and 1 base from J, with 3 bases in between. This CDR3 reads CASSYRTDTQYF. For the CDR3, the DNA is TGTGCCAGCAGTTACCGCACAGATACGCAGTATTTT.

The J gene is TRBJ1-2, the V gene TRBV13, with no clear D. The CDR3 covers 14 residues. V was trimmed by 5 bases and J by 0 bases, leaving 10 bases between them. From germline, CDR1 is PRHDT and CDR2 FYEKMQ (reference sequence). The CDR3 sequence: CASSLGRANYGYTF. CDR3 nucleotide sequence: TGTGCCAGCAGCCTCGGACGGGCTAACTATGGCTACACCTTC.

The chain couples TRBV5-6 to TRBJ2-1, with 10 bases aligning to TRBD1. The CDR3 has 16 amino acids. V trimming: 4 bases; J trimming: 3 bases; junction bases outside the gene matches: 7. Germline loops: CDR1 SGHDT, CDR2 YYEEEE. In DNA, the CDR3 is TGTGCCAGCAGCGCATCCGGGACAGGGGTCTACAATGAGCAGTTCTTC. The encoded protein is CASSASGTGVYNEQFF.

The CDR3 nucleotides read TGTGCCAGCAGCTCGCCCGACAGGGGGACCGGGGAGCTGTTTTTT. This translates into CASSSPDRGTGELFF. The rearrangement uses TRBV7-9 and TRBJ2-2; TRBD1 matches at 9 bases. Per the germline V gene, CDR1 is SEHNR and CDR2 is FQNEAQ (reference sequence). The CDR3 runs 15 residues. The V segment lost 4 bases and the J segment 5 bases; nucleotides outside the gene matches: 5.

The chain has TRBV7-3 and TRBJ2-7; tentatively, D is TRBD2 (5 bases). Trimming pared 1 base from V and 6 bases from J, leaving 10 bases between. This CDR3 comprises 13 residues. The germline V gene has CDR1 SGHTA and CDR2 FQGTGA. CDR3 residues: CASSLNRGSEQYF. Here the CDR3 DNA reads TGTGCCAGCAGCTTAAATCGGGGATCCGAGCAGTACTTC. The variable domain in full, completed from reference TRBV7-3 and TRBJ2-7, reads GAGVSQTPSNKVTEKGKYVELRCDPISGHTALYWYRQSLGQGPEFLIYFQGTGAADDSGLPNDRFFAVRPEGSVSTLKIQRTERGDSAVYLCASSLNRGSEQYFGPGTRLTVT.

The rearrangement uses TRBV9 and TRBJ1-2; D is undetermined. Germline lookup yields CDR1 SGDLS and CDR2 YYNGEE. The CDR3 extends over 10 amino acids. Trimming cost V 3 bases and J 11 bases, with 8 bases left between them. DNA for the CDR3: TGTGCCAGCAGCGGGCCTCCATACACCTTC. The encoded protein is CASSGPPYTF.

The V call is TRBV9, the J call TRBJ1-2; D is ambiguous. Trimming left V 0 bases short and J 2 bases short, with 8 bases between. CDR3 length: 14 residues. Germline V CDR1 and CDR2: SGDLS, YYNGEE. In DNA, the CDR3 is TGTGCCAGCAGCGTAGCGCCGGAGAACTATGGCTACACCTTC. Translated, it gives CASSVAPENYGYTF.

Points on this clone: One end of the junction does not line up with germline, which may come from a read error. The rearrangement links TRBV7-7 to TRBJ2-5; perhaps TRBD1 as D (5 bases). There are 15 residues in the CDR3. Germline values: CDR1 SSHAT, CDR2 FNYEAQ (reference sequence). CDR3 protein: CASSKTDREGETQYF. DNA of the CDR3: TGTGCTAGCAGCAAAACAGACAGAGAAGGGGAGACCCAGTACTTC.

J is TRBJ2-3 and V is TRBV6-5; possibly TRBD1 for D (6 bases). CDR1 is MNHEY and CDR2 is SVGAGI in the germline V gene. CDR3 length equals 14 residues. Trimming pared 10 bases from V and 1 base from J, leaving 15 bases between. The CDR3 spells CATYSRGGTDTQYF. CDR3 nucleotide sequence: TGTGCCACCTACTCCAGGGGAGGCACAGATACGCAGTATTTT.

Turning to this clone: A clone one base away is much larger, so this may be a read error. At the DNA level, this CDR3 is encoded by other sequences in the same sample as well. The rearrangement links TRBV11-3 to TRBJ2-2; D is unclear. Per the germline V gene, CDR1 is SGHNT and CDR2 is YENEEA. The CDR3 has 12 residues. V was cut by 1 base and J by 4 bases, with 1 base left in between. The DNA for the CDR3 is TGTGCCAGCAGCTTAGGCACCGGGGAGCTGTTTTTT. Translating gives CASSLGTGELFF.

The V call is TRBV30, the J call TRBJ1-6, with D possibly matching TRBD1 (6 bases). Trimming pared 5 bases from V and 8 bases from J, leaving 10 bases between. Germline assignment: CDR1 GTSNPN and CDR2 SVGIG (reference sequence). This CDR3 has 12 residues. The CDR3 DNA follows: TGTGCCTGGGCGCCAGGGGATTCACCCCTCCACTTT. Amino acids: CAWAPGDSPLHF.

The chain employs TRBV18 and TRBJ2-3; 16 bases are shared with TRBD2. V lost 0 bases to trimming and J lost 5 bases; unmatched junction nucleotides: 2. Germline loops: CDR1 KGHSH, CDR2 LQKENI. The CDR3 has 17 residues. The CDR3 spells CASSPPGLAGGQDTQYF. As DNA, the CDR3 is TGTGCCAGCTCACCACCGGGACTAGCGGGGGGGCAAGATACGCAGTATTTT.

This clone has just one count. The chain combines TRBV18 with TRBJ1-1, with D unclear. V was pared by 7 bases and J by 7 bases, with 16 bases between. Germline lookup yields CDR1 KGHSH and CDR2 LQKENI. CDR3 length: 13 amino acids. The CDR3 protein is CASYKGLAIEAFF. CDR3 nucleotides: TGTGCCAGCTATAAGGGTCTTGCTATTGAAGCTTTCTTT.

This chain uses TRBV29-1 with TRBJ2-3, with D possibly matching TRBD2 (7 bases). The V and J ends lost 1 base and 7 bases respectively, with 18 bases between them. This CDR3 contains 15 residues. The V gene's germline CDR1 is SQVTM and CDR2 ANQGSEA. This CDR3 is CSVEGAGAGGNTQYF. The CDR3 nucleotides are TGCAGCGTTGAAGGGGCAGGGGCCGGGGGGAATACGCAGTATTTT.

The chain combines TRBV6-6 with TRBJ2-1; TRBD1 matches 8 bases. Germline CDR1 MNHNY, CDR2 SVGAGI (reference sequence). J gave up 9 bases and V 2 bases, and 6 bases lay outside the gene matches. The CDR3 has 14 amino acids. The CDR3 nucleotides are TGTGCCAGCAGTTACGGACAGGGTTCCGGTGAGCAGTTCTTC. This translates into CASSYGQGSGEQFF.

V usage is TRBV6-5 and J usage is TRBJ2-1; D not resolved. Trimming took 3 bases from V and 9 from J, leaving 9 bases between them. This CDR3 is built from 12 residues. Germline CDR1 is MNHEY and CDR2 is SVGAGI. CDR3 region: CASSYTVGEQFF. As DNA, the CDR3 is TGTGCCAGCAGTTATACGGTTGGTGAGCAGTTCTTC.

Turning to this clone: Other DNA sequences from this sample encode an identical CDR3 as well. The chain employs TRBV4-3 and TRBJ2-5; the D call may be TRBD1 or TRBD2 (6 bases each). The germline gives CDR1 LGHNA, CDR2 YSLEER. V was clipped by 1 base and J by 2 bases, with 11 bases between them. The CDR3 sequence is 15 residues long. CDR3 DNA: TGCGCCAGCAGCCAAGCGCGAGGGGGGCAAGAGACCCAGTACTTC. This gives the protein CASSQARGGQETQYF.

This clone was recorded a few times. The chain links TRBV27 to TRBJ1-3, with 8 nucleotides matching TRBD1. V shed 5 bases and J 0 bases; nucleotides not matched to a gene: 6. Germline V gene data show CDR1 as MNHEY and CDR2 as SMNVEV (reference sequence). The length of the CDR3 is 16 residues. The DNA of the CDR3 is TGTGCCAGCAGTCGCGCGGGGACAGGCTCTGGAAACACCATATATTTT. This translates into CASSRAGTGSGNTIYF.

The V gene is TRBV4-2, the J gene TRBJ2-3; D gene uncertain. The CDR3 is 14 amino acids. Germline V gives CDR1 LGHNA, CDR2 YNFKEQ. V dropped 5 bases and J dropped 0 bases, with 9 bases sitting between them. Here the CDR3 DNA reads TGTGCCAGCAGCTCTGAGGCTAGCACAGATACGCAGTATTTT. It specifies CASSSEASTDTQYF.

The rearrangement joins TRBV19 to TRBJ2-3, with unresolved D. The V gene's germline CDR1 is LNHDA and CDR2 SQIVND (reference sequence). This CDR3 has 14 residues. Between the trimmed V and J ends, which lost 5 bases and 0 bases, there was a span of 9 bases. DNA of the CDR3: TGTGCCAGTAGTGTTAGCACTAGCACAGATACGCAGTATTTT. It encodes CASSVSTSTDTQYF.